This paragraph covers one T cell receptor (beta chain) sequence. Its binding antigen is unknown. Base qualities were left out, and no much larger clone turns up one base away. This sample is part of a study of T cell repertoires in cytomegalovirus infection (dated by TCRdb to between 2018 and 2021). Regarding the complete study: Alongside well-studied HLA-B-restricted epitopes, the peptide stimulations were aimed at recently identified HLA-C-restricted CMV epitopes, whose presentation resists viral immunomodulation. Donor HLA type was relevant to the analysis, because carriage of CMV infection together with the matching HLA type was indicated by public TCR beta signatures.

What the research found in general, with its limitations: The ex vivo response was dominated by HLA-C-restricted CMV-specific TCR beta clonotypes, which also provided the single most frequent clonotype in two of eight donors. Cumulative frequency of public TCR beta family members discriminated carriers of CMV infection plus the relevant HLA type in this cohort and an independent approximately 370-donor cohort.

The CDR3 holds 13 amino acids from the cysteine to the phenylalanine. The CDR3 DNA has 39 bases and is translated from base 1. Looking up the germline V gene (reference sequence) yields CDR1 DFQATT and CDR2 SNEGSKA. V was cut back by 2 bases and J by 1 base, leaving a gap of 8 bases between them. The meaning of the sample's treatment or condition label: in vitro stimulation with specific CMV peptide epitopes to enrich CMV-specific T cells. Instrument on record: Illumina HiSeq 1500. TCRdb took the public reads, trimmed them with fastp at Q25, ran MiXCR for clone calling and kept in-frame beta chains. Merged by CDR3 protein, the rows form single entries marked with the most common genes and DNA. Recorded for this sample are some 320,000 distinct CDR3 sequences; almost 30% of them occurred a single time. The ten biggest clones cover about 20% of the sample.

The chain joins TRBV20-1 to TRBJ1-1; perhaps TRBD1 is the D gene, with 5 bases matching. This receptor was taken from a human donor in good health (CMV status not recorded). Some clones in this sample may be carry-over from other donors' samples. Sample: cultured PBMCs, taken from culture after CMV antigen stimulation. The DNA sequence reads TGCAGTGCTAGACTTACAGGGAACACTGAAGCTTTCTTT. Translation gives CSARLTGNTEAFF.